This TCR beta chain stems from a study of cytomegalovirus exposure and HLA in healthy donors. General study points: Highest at DRB1 and lowest at HLA-C, TCR association rates differed among HLA loci in a later analysis. A likely sequencing artifact accounted for one observed cluster of highly shared sequence variants. CMV antigen specificity was confirmed in vitro for a few CMV-associated chains. Researchers reported in a later analysis that common viral pathogens appeared linked to several top clusters.

The V gene's germline CDR1 is SGHNT and CDR2 YYREEE (reference sequence). The CDR3 totals 16 residues. The V end lost 0 bases, the J end lost 2 bases, and 11 bases lay between the germline ends. This clone has only a few counts. Its antigen is as yet unknown. The PCR used 60 Vbeta and 13 Jbeta primers. Assay used: immunoSEQ multiplex PCR; TCRdb lists only in-frame clones, some missing. This table holds 150,000 or so clones, more than 75% found once. Source material: PBMCs. This clonotype was sampled from a woman aged 18 to 35 in good health and CMV-seronegative. This sequence joins TRBV5-4 and TRBJ2-2; D perhaps matches TRBD1 (5 bases). The CDR3 DNA reads TGTGCCAGCAGCTTGGGGGGCGGTGGAAACACCGGGGAGCTGTTTTTT. Encoded protein: CASSLGGGGNTGELFF.